The 12 T cell receptor beta chains below all came from one sample that was sequenced in a study of vaccination effects on CD4 cells after COVID-19. Expansion of antigen-specific CD4+ T cells with viral peptide pools was carried out by the ViraFEST assay before sequencing. Isolating CD4+ T cells followed less than 11 days of culture. Between March and December 2020, the person had a SARS-CoV-2 infection that PCR confirmed. Assay used: immunoSEQ multiplex PCR; TCRdb lists only in-frame clones, some missing. The table lists 35,000 to 45,000 clones, over 60% of them singletons. Their recognized antigens are unknown. Sequences were derived from CD4+ T cells from PBMCs cultured with HCoV-NL63 spike peptides, sampled before COVID-19 vaccination. These receptors all come from a human donor who had a prior SARS-CoV-2 infection.

A few counts support this clone. The rearrangement uses TRBV7-9 and TRBJ1-1; tentative D call: TRBD1 (5 bases). V lost 1 base, J lost 4 bases, and 13 bases lay in between. Germline assignment: CDR1 SEHNR and CDR2 FQNEAQ (reference sequence). The CDR3 extends over 15 amino acids. For the CDR3, the DNA is TGTGCCAGCAGCTTAGTGACAGCCCATGCCACTGAAGCTTTCTTT. The encoded protein is CASSLVTAHATEAFF.

The chain carries TRBV3-1 (or the pseudogene TRBV3-2) and TRBJ1-1; the match to TRBD1 covers 7 bases. J lost 3 bases, V lost 8 bases, and 18 bases had no gene match. CDR1 and CDR2 (germline): LGHDT, YNNKEL (reference sequence). The CDR3 totals 17 residues. CDR3 in amino acids: CASDRGGNRGRHTEAFF. CDR3 nucleotide sequence: TGTGCCAGCGACCGGGGGGGGAATAGGGGGCGCCACACTGAAGCTTTCTTT.

This clone was seen just once. The J gene is TRBJ1-2, the V gene TRBV9; the match to TRBD1 covers 10 bases. The CDR3 is 15 residues long. Per germline, CDR1 SGDLS and CDR2 YYNGEE. The ends lost 7 bases at V and 5 bases at J; junction bases unmatched: 11. This chain's CDR3 is CASSFRDRGWYGYTF. For the CDR3, the DNA is TGTGCCAGCTCATTCCGGGACAGGGGCTGGTATGGCTACACCTTC.

The chain combines TRBV6-1 with TRBJ1-2; D is unclear. Germline V gives CDR1 MNHNS, CDR2 SASEGT. This CDR3 spans 14 amino acids. With 2 bases removed from V and 4 bases from J, the gap between germline ends came to 11 bases. Here the CDR3 reads CASSEFGVFYGYTF. The CDR3 DNA follows: TGTGCCAGCAGTGAATTTGGGGTCTTCTATGGCTACACCTTC.

The chain is built from TRBV24-1 and TRBJ1-2, with TRBD1 identical over 8 bases. The ends lost 3 bases at V and 4 bases at J; junction bases unmatched: 6. The CDR3 totals 15 residues. The germline V gene encodes CDR1 KGHDR and CDR2 SFDVKD. In DNA form, the CDR3 reads TGTGCCACCAGTGATGACAGGGGCCTATCCTATGGCTACACCTTC. Encoded protein: CATSDDRGLSYGYTF.

With regard to this clone: The sample contains more than one DNA sequence encoding this CDR3. This chain connects TRBV7-2 to TRBJ2-1; TRBD1 agrees at 10 bases. The CDR3 runs to 15 residues. V lost 5 bases and J lost 2; bases outside the gene matches: 3. Germline V gene lookup returns CDR1 SGHTA and CDR2 FQGNSA. CDR3 bases: TGTGCCAGCAGCCTCGGACAGGGGGCCTACAATGAGCAGTTCTTC. This encodes CASSLGQGAYNEQFF. Based on the CDR3 plus reference TRBV7-2 and TRBJ2-1, the full variable domain is GAGVSQSPSNKVTEKGKDVELRCDPISGHTALYWYRQSLGQGLEFLIYFQGNSAPDKSGLPSDRFSAERTGGSVSTLTIQRTQQEDSAVYLCASSLGQGAYNEQFFGPGTRLTVL.

V usage is TRBV6-2 or TRBV6-3 and J usage is TRBJ2-5, with 9 bases lining up with TRBD2. The CDR3 has 16 amino acids. Germline V gene lookup returns CDR1 MNHEY and CDR2 SVGEGT. With V trimmed by 2 bases and J by 0 bases, 4 bases remained unmatched. The CDR3 sequence: CASSYGSGGYQETQYF. The DNA of the CDR3 is TGTGCCAGCAGTTACGGTAGCGGGGGATACCAAGAGACCCAGTACTTC.

The gene calls are TRBV19 and TRBJ1-2; D unresolved. V shed 4 bases and J shed 7 bases, with 7 bases lying between them. The germline gives CDR1 LNHDA, CDR2 SQIVND (reference sequence). The CDR3 sequence is 11 residues long. The CDR3 loop reads CASSRQFGYTF. The CDR3 DNA follows: TGTGCCAGTAGTAGGCAATTTGGCTACACCTTC.

The CDR3 bases are TGTGCCAGCAGTTCGTTTTCTTCAAGTGCCGGGGCCAACGTCCTGACTTTC. This encodes CASSSFSSSAGANVLTF. The chain carries TRBV28 and TRBJ2-6; D is ambiguous. The CDR3 consists of 17 residues. Germline CDR1 is MDHEN and CDR2 is SYDVKM. V lost 4 bases and J lost 4, with 17 bases in between.

The chain is built from TRBV12-3 or TRBV12-4 and TRBJ2-7; D remains ambiguous. The CDR3 length is 13 residues. The V and J ends lost 2 bases and 3 bases respectively, with 8 bases between them. The CDR3 loop reads CASSLYRGYEQYF. CDR3 DNA: TGTGCCAGCAGTTTATATCGCGGCTACGAGCAGTACTTC.

The chain joins TRBV5-1 to TRBJ2-1; D is unclear. There are 16 residues in the CDR3. V gave up 3 bases and J gave up 6 bases, with 19 bases separating them. Germline CDR1 and CDR2: SGHRS and YFSETQ. CDR3 amino acids: CASSSQTLMWGNEQFF. The DNA for the CDR3 is TGCGCCAGCAGCTCTCAGACCTTAATGTGGGGCAATGAGCAGTTCTTC.

This clone has only a few counts. The genes are TRBV29-1 and TRBJ1-1, with D possibly matching TRBD1 (5 bases). Germline loops: CDR1 SQVTM, CDR2 ANQGSEA. CDR3 length equals 12 residues. With 4 bases removed from V and 1 base from J, the gap between germline ends came to 7 bases. DNA for the CDR3: TGCAGCGTTGGGGGGGGGAACACTGAAGCTTTCTTT. Translated, it gives CSVGGGNTEAFF.